Presented here are 5 T cell receptor beta chains from one specimen sequenced in a study of graft-versus-host responses after intestinal transplantation. Some clones are missing from TCRdb's copy, which holds only in-frame ones; the method was immunoSEQ multiplex PCR. The data hold around 6,600 clones, with around a quarter observed a single time. The culture paired 200,000 irradiated violet-dye-labeled stimulators with 200,000 CFSE-labeled responders. The input for sequencing was alloreactive CD8+ T cells from a mixed lymphocyte reaction culture, taken before transplantation. Stated subset: CFSE-low proliferating T cells sorted from roughly six-day pre-transplant mixed lymphocyte reaction (GvH or HvG direction). These receptors all come from a human patient who was an organ donor for intestinal transplantation.

The genes are TRBV4-1 and TRBJ2-7; D might be TRBD1 or TRBD2, each matching 5 bases. The germline CDR1 and CDR2 sequences are MGHRA and YSYEKL. This CDR3 has 16 residues. V was cut by 0 bases and J by 3 bases, with 15 bases left in between. The CDR3 reads CASSQDSGSGGYEQYF. The CDR3 DNA reads as TGCGCCAGCAGCCAAGATTCAGGGTCTGGGGGCTACGAGCAGTACTTC.

This clone was recorded a few times. A read error may produce the germline difference seen at one junction end. This sequence joins TRBV27 and TRBJ1-1; no clear D gene. The germline V gene encodes CDR1 MNHEY and CDR2 SMNVEV (reference sequence). The CDR3 length is 11 residues. The CDR3 loop reads CASVSNTEAFF. In nucleotides, the CDR3 is TGCGCATCGGTTTCTAACACTGAAGCTTTCTTT.

As to this clone: This may stem from a read error, because a much larger clone lies one nucleotide away. V usage is TRBV28 and J usage is TRBJ2-5, with TRBD1 matching over 12 bases. The V gene end was trimmed by 7 bases and the J gene end by 5 bases; junction bases not matched to a gene: 8. This CDR3 region has 15 residues. The germline V gene encodes CDR1 MDHEN and CDR2 SYDVKM. CDR3 loop: CASTAGQGARETQYF. The CDR3 DNA is TGTGCCAGCACCGCGGGACAGGGGGCGAGGGAGACCCAGTACTTC.

The chain combines TRBV2 with TRBJ2-5, with a weak D call TRBD2 (5 bases). With the DNA end fitting TRBJ2-7 better, the J assignment may be wrong. Germline V gives CDR1 SNHLY, CDR2 FYNNEI. The CDR3 is 15 residues long. Here the CDR3 DNA reads TGTGCCACCAGGAGGACCTTCTATAGCTCCTACGAGCAGTACTTC. Translating it yields CATRRTFYSSYEQYF.

The CDR3 sequence is CASSVTGDYEQYF. Here the CDR3 DNA reads TGTGCCAGCAGCGTGACAGGGGACTACGAGCAGTACTTC. This chain uses TRBV11-3 with TRBJ2-7; TRBD1 matches at 8 bases. The CDR3 consists of 13 residues. Germline-derived CDR1 and CDR2 are SGHNT and YENEEA. J was trimmed by 3 bases and V by 5 bases; bases with no gene match: 3. Full variable domain (missing parts from reference TRBV11-3 and TRBJ2-7): EAGVVQSPRYKIIEKKQPVAFWCNPISGHNTLYWYLQNLGQGPELLIRYENEEAVDDSQLPKDRFSAERLKGVDSTLKIQPAELGDSAVYLCASSVTGDYEQYFGPGTRLTVT.